Here is one T cell receptor beta chain with its context. Its antigen is still unknown. One end of the junction fails to match germline, which may point to a read error. CDR3 length: 14 amino acids. CDR1 and CDR2 (germline): SGHTA, FQGNSA. These data come from a study of T-cell memory formation after mild COVID-19. Study in general: TCR clusters were largely donor specific. Findings and caveats of the study: Pre-infection memory already had some responding clones, implying cross-reactive memory joined.

MiXCR was run by TCRdb on the 5' RACE reads, yielding one entry per CDR3 protein. The profile shows hundreds of thousands of distinct CDR3 sequences, about a sixth of them singletons. The sequencing input was PBMCs or a T cell subset sorted from them (not recorded which). The clonotype originates from a man between 18 and 35 years old who had mild COVID-19 (a few samples of this study predate the infection). Cell type and time point are not known. The V call is TRBV7-2, the J call TRBJ1-5, with D perhaps matching TRBD1 (5 bases). The DNA for the CDR3 is TGTGCCAGCAGCGACAGCTATAGCAATCAGCCCAAGCATTTT. Amino acid sequence: CASSDSYSNQPKHF.